This passage covers 3 T cell receptor beta chains from one sample sequenced in a study of T cell responses to AZD1222 COVID-19 vaccine. The method was immunoSEQ multiplex PCR; TCRdb's version includes in-frame clones alone and lacks a portion of them. This table has approximately 56,000 clones, 80% to 90% appearing once. The sample here was peripheral blood, taken on day 0 of AZD1222 vaccination. The origin of the receptors is an adult in good health.

The rearrangement links TRBV4-2 to TRBJ2-1; TRBD2 aligns across 12 bases. This CDR3 has 16 residues. With 10 bases clipped from V and 5 bases from J, the junction kept 12 bases outside the gene matches. CDR1 and CDR2 (germline): LGHNA, YNFKEQ. The CDR3 reads CATGTASGGANNEQFF. CDR3 coding DNA: TGTGCCACCGGGACCGCTAGCGGGGGGGCAAACAATGAGCAGTTCTTC.

The chain links TRBV14 to TRBJ1-3, with D hard to call. This CDR3 spans 13 amino acids. Deletions cut 1 base from V and 7 bases from J, with 8 bases between. Germline V lookup: CDR1 SGHDN, CDR2 FVKESK. CDR3: CASSQVLGNTIYF. DNA of the CDR3: TGTGCCAGCAGCCAAGTGTTGGGTAACACCATATATTTT.

The chain combines TRBV28 with TRBJ1-1; D is possibly TRBD1 (5 bases). The V and J ends lost 7 bases and 0 bases respectively, with 12 bases between them. Germline CDR1 reads MDHEN; CDR2 reads SYDVKM. The CDR3 has 14 residues. The CDR3 region is CASTIRVMNTEAFF. CDR3 DNA sequence: TGTGCCAGCACCATCAGGGTCATGAACACTGAAGCTTTCTTT.